The 5 T cell receptor beta chains below come from one sample, sequenced in a study of OX40 agonist ivuxolimab in advanced cancers. Profiling relied on immunoSEQ multiplex PCR, and the TCRdb table lists in-frame clones only, not all of them. The sample holds 67,000 or so clones, over 80% seen once. The sequencing here drew on CD4+ or CD8+ T cells sorted from blood, taken in a trial of the OX40 agonist ivuxolimab. These receptors originate from an adult with an advanced solid tumor such as melanoma, head and neck, liver or kidney cancer.

This clone was seen a few times. This sequence joins TRBV11-2 and TRBJ1-3, with TRBD1 matching over 10 bases. V lost 5 bases and J lost 4; bases outside the gene matches: 11. The length of the CDR3 is 17 residues. CDR1 and CDR2 (germline): SGHAT, FQNNGV. CDR3 residues: CASSRNAGTGVGNTIYF. CDR3 sequence (DNA): TGTGCCAGCAGCCGAAATGCCGGGACAGGGGTCGGAAACACCATATATTTT.

J is TRBJ2-1 and V is TRBV2, with 7 positions matching TRBD2. Germline lookup yields CDR1 SNHLY and CDR2 FYNNEI. The trim removed 8 bases at V and 12 bases at J, leaving 13 bases unmatched. The CDR3 contains 13 residues. In nucleotides, the CDR3 is TGTGCCAGCCTGGGAGGGTACAATCAGTGGCAGTTCTTC. Translating gives CASLGGYNQWQFF.

The V gene is TRBV5-5, the J gene TRBJ2-5, with 11 bases that match TRBD1. CDR1 is SGHKS, CDR2 YYEKEE, per germline (reference sequence). Trimming cost V 0 bases and J 5 bases; bases outside gene matches: 12. The CDR3 is 18 residues long. The CDR3 spells CASSLDPRGQGVRETQYF. In nucleotides, the CDR3 is TGTGCCAGCAGCTTGGACCCAAGGGGACAGGGGGTTCGGGAGACCCAGTACTTC.

This rearrangement joins TRBV14 to TRBJ2-3; possible D gene TRBD2, 5 bases. V gave up 0 bases and J gave up 6 bases, with 7 bases separating them. Germline V CDR1 and CDR2: SGHDN, FVKESK. The CDR3 contains 13 residues. In nucleotides, the CDR3 is TGTGCCAGCAGCCAAGATCGAGGGGATACGCAGTATTTT. Translation: CASSQDRGDTQYF. Based on the CDR3 plus reference TRBV14 and TRBJ2-3, the full variable domain is EAGVTQFPSHSVIEKGQTVTLRCDPISGHDNLYWYRRVMGKEIKFLLHFVKESKQDESGMPNNRFLAERTGGTYSTLKVQPAELEDSGVYFCASSQDRGDTQYFGPGTRLTVL.

This clone was observed a handful of times. The chain is built from TRBV2 and TRBJ2-7; D is uncertain. V lost 6 bases to trimming and J lost 3 bases, with 15 bases between them. Germline values: CDR1 SNHLY, CDR2 FYNNEI. CDR3 length: 14 amino acids. DNA of the CDR3: TGTGCCAGCAGAGCCACCTATGGAGTCTACGAGCAGTACTTC. Translated, it gives CASRATYGVYEQYF.